This T cell receptor beta chain stems from a study of cytomegalovirus exposure and HLA in healthy donors. Primers included in the PCR were 60 Vbeta and 13 Jbeta primers. The method was immunoSEQ multiplex PCR; TCRdb's version includes in-frame clones alone and lacks a portion of them. Here the sample spans about 200,000 clones, approximately 70% being singletons. The germline V gene has CDR1 SNHLY and CDR2 FYNNEI. The CDR3 is made up of 16 amino acids. J was trimmed by 5 bases and V by 6 bases; bases with no gene match: 13. With respect to this clone: Its cognate antigen is unknown.

Study results and limitations: Analyzed later, most CMV-associated TCR beta chains appeared HLA-restricted. For TCR beta chains, V- and J-gene trimming was later linked to a missense DCLRE1C variant. Researchers reported that a few CMV-associated chains were confirmed in vitro as CMV antigen-specific. Researchers reportedly found TCR beta sequences accurately predicted most subjects' HLA-A and HLA-B alleles.

The receptor was derived from a man in his forties in good health and CMV-seropositive. The chain is built from TRBV2 and TRBJ1-2; 9 positions match TRBD1. The specimen sequenced was PBMCs. Written as DNA, the CDR3 is TGTGCCAGCAGCTTTGGGTCGGACAGGGGATTGTATGGCTACACCTTC. Translating gives CASSFGSDRGLYGYTF.